This T cell receptor beta chain was identified in a study of cytomegalovirus exposure and HLA in healthy donors. Findings and caveats of the study: Later analysis associated a missense DCLRE1C variant with TCR beta V- and J-gene trimming. Accurate prediction of HLA-A and HLA-B alleles (for most subjects) was reportedly achieved from TCR beta sequences. CMV serostatus was the only recorded immune exposure for donors.

V was shortened by 4 bases and J by 2 bases, with 12 bases between the two germline ends. The CDR3 spans 15 residues. The V gene's germline CDR1 is LGHNA and CDR2 YSLEER. As concerns this clone: Its antigen is unidentified.

The donors comprised healthy bone marrow donors. With 60 Vbeta and 13 Jbeta primers, the PCR was carried out. The method was immunoSEQ multiplex PCR; TCRdb's version includes in-frame clones alone and lacks a portion of them. Of some 150,000 clones listed, approximately 80% were seen once; the top ten hold 1.9%. The sample comprised PBMCs. The origin of this receptor is a woman aged 40 to 49 in good health and CMV-seronegative. The gene calls are TRBV4-3 and TRBJ2-1; perhaps TRBD1 as D (5 bases). CDR3 sequence: CASSPGKGPYNEQFF. CDR3 nucleotides: TGCGCCAGCAGCCCTGGAAAGGGGCCCTACAATGAGCAGTTCTTC.